The 28 T cell receptor beta chains listed next were all sequenced from one sample in a study of cytomegalovirus exposure and HLA in healthy donors. 60 Vbeta and 13 Jbeta primers were used in PCR. Libraries were prepared by immunoSEQ multiplex PCR; TCRdb keeps only in-frame clonotypes and omits some of them. The sample contains about 130,000 clones, approximately 79% of which appear only once. The sample taken for sequencing was PBMCs. All receptors derive from a man younger than 30 in good health and CMV-seropositive.

The chain carries TRBV28 and TRBJ2-2; TRBD2 might be the D (6 bases). The CDR3 is 17 amino acids. V lost 2 bases and J lost 4, with 17 bases in between. The germline V gene has CDR1 MDHEN and CDR2 SYDVKM. The CDR3 DNA follows: TGTGCCAGCAGTTTACCCCGAATCGGGAGCGGCACCGGGGAGCTGTTTTTT. Translated, it gives CASSLPRIGSGTGELFF. Filled out from reference TRBV28 and TRBJ2-2, the complete variable domain reads DVKVTQSSRYLVKRTGEKVFLECVQDMDHENMFWYRQDPGLGLRLIYFSYDVKMKEKGDIPEGYSVSREKKERFSLILESASTNQTSMYLCASSLPRIGSGTGELFFGEGSRLTVL.

The chain carries TRBV4-3 and TRBJ2-7; 8 nucleotides line up with TRBD1. Germline V CDR1 and CDR2: LGHNA, YSLEER. This CDR3 region has 15 residues. V dropped 0 bases and J dropped 2; count of bases not matched to a gene: 3. The CDR3 coding sequence is TGCGCCAGCAGCCAAGACAGGGGGCGAACCTACGAGCAGTACTTC. It yields the protein CASSQDRGRTYEQYF.

The chain's CDR3 is CASSLALTGQGYQPQHF. The CDR3 bases are TGTGCCAGCAGCTTAGCGCTGACGGGACAGGGATATCAGCCCCAGCATTTT. The chain employs TRBV7-8 and TRBJ1-5; TRBD1 matches 9 bases. CDR1 is SGHVS and CDR2 is FQNEAQ in the germline V gene. The CDR3 runs to 17 residues. V dropped 0 bases and J dropped 5; count of bases not matched to a gene: 8. Looking up the rest from reference TRBV7-8 and TRBJ1-5 gives the full variable domain: GAGVSQSPRYKVAKRGQDVALRCDPISGHVSLFWYQQALGQGPEFLTYFQNEAQLDKSGLPSDRFFAERPEGSVSTLKIQRTQQEDSAVYLCASSLALTGQGYQPQHFGDGTRLSIL.

V is TRBV28 and J is TRBJ2-7; 8 positions match TRBD2. V lost 3 bases to trimming and J lost 6 bases; unmatched junction nucleotides: 1. The CDR3 runs to 12 residues. Per the germline V gene, CDR1 is MDHEN and CDR2 is SYDVKM. In nucleotides, the CDR3 is TGTGCCAGCAGTTTCGGGAGGGGCGAGCAGTACTTC. Its protein product is CASSFGRGEQYF.

CDR3: CASSKGTAGPGDEQYF. The CDR3 nucleotides read TGCGCCAGCAGCAAAGGGACAGCGGGTCCGGGCGACGAGCAGTACTTC. The V gene is TRBV5-1, the J gene TRBJ2-7; the D gene is possibly TRBD1 (7 bases). V gave up 4 bases and J gave up 5 bases, with 22 bases separating them. The CDR3 runs to 16 residues. The germline V gene has CDR1 SGHRS and CDR2 YFSETQ. The full variable domain, in which reference TRBV5-1 and TRBJ2-7 provide the parts outside the CDR3, is KAGVTQTPRYLIKTRGQQVTLSCSPISGHRSVSWYQQTPGQGLQFLFEYFSETQRNKGNFPGRFSGRQFSNSRSEMNVSTLELGDSALYLCASSKGTAGPGDEQYFGPGTRLTVT.

The rearrangement joins TRBV5-1 to TRBJ2-2; 7 bases agree with TRBD1. CDR3 length: 13 amino acids. Germline V gene data show CDR1 as SGHRS and CDR2 as YFSETQ. After removal of 4 bases from V and 4 bases from J, the junction contained 1 base not matched to a gene. CDR3 bases: TGCGCCAGCAGCGGACAGGCCACCGGGGAGCTGTTTTTT. Encoded protein: CASSGQATGELFF.

In DNA form, the CDR3 reads TGTGCCAGCTCATCGACAGTATCGAATGAAAAACTGTTTTTT. Protein product: CASSSTVSNEKLFF. The chain is built from TRBV18 and TRBJ1-4; D may be TRBD1 (5 bases). With 5 bases removed from V and 5 bases from J, the gap between germline ends came to 12 bases. This CDR3 has 14 residues. CDR1 and CDR2 (germline): KGHSH, LQKENI.

The chain carries TRBV6-5 and TRBJ1-2; tentatively, D is TRBD1 (5 bases). The CDR3 sequence is 16 residues long. Trimming shortened V by 0 bases and J by 7 bases, and 18 bases separated the two germline ends. Germline values: CDR1 MNHEY, CDR2 SVGAGI. CDR3 DNA sequence: TGTGCCAGCAGTTACTCGCCAGGGCGGCGTTCGGTTGGCTACACCTTC. This codes for CASSYSPGRRSVGYTF.

The V gene is TRBV28, the J gene TRBJ1-4, with TRBD1 as a possible D gene (6 bases). V lost 5 bases and J lost 0, with 13 bases in between. Germline V gene sequence: CDR1 MDHEN, CDR2 SYDVKM. This CDR3 has 16 residues. This chain's CDR3 is CASSRTGLATNEKLFF. CDR3 coding DNA: TGTGCCAGCAGTAGAACAGGGCTTGCAACTAATGAAAAACTGTTTTTT.

This clone occurred a few times. CDR3 sequence (DNA): TGTGCCAGCAGTCTAGCGGGGCTACCGAGTGGCAATGAGCAGTTCTTC. It is translated as CASSLAGLPSGNEQFF. The J gene is TRBJ2-1, the V gene TRBV28; TRBD2 matches 9 bases. CDR3 length: 16 residues. Losses at the gene ends were 5 bases for V and 6 bases for J; bases not matched to a gene: 11. Per germline, CDR1 MDHEN and CDR2 SYDVKM.

The rearrangement links TRBV6-1 to TRBJ1-5; 9 bases map to TRBD1. In germline, CDR1 is MNHNS, CDR2 SASEGT. The CDR3 is made up of 13 amino acids. V lost 3 bases to trimming and J lost 7 bases; unmatched junction nucleotides: 1. CDR3 residues: CASSEGTGQPQHF. In DNA form, the CDR3 reads TGTGCCAGCAGTGAGGGGACAGGGCAGCCCCAGCATTTT.

This clone was recorded a few times. The V and J genes are TRBV11-2 and TRBJ1-1; TRBD1 agrees at 7 bases. CDR1 and CDR2 (germline): SGHAT, FQNNGV. V dropped 3 bases and J dropped 1; count of bases not matched to a gene: 11. This CDR3 contains 17 residues. The CDR3 loop reads CASSFRRQGEGNTEAFF. The CDR3 DNA sequence: TGTGCCAGCAGCTTTAGACGACAGGGTGAAGGGAACACTGAAGCTTTCTTT. Filled out from reference TRBV11-2 and TRBJ1-1, the complete variable domain reads EAGVAQSPRYKIIEKRQSVAFWCNPISGHATLYWYQQILGQGPKLLIQFQNNGVVDDSQLPKDRFSAERLKGVDSTLKIQPAKLEDSAVYLCASSFRRQGEGNTEAFFGQGTRLTVV.

The chain joins TRBV19 to TRBJ2-5, with D perhaps TRBD2 (6 bases). Judging by the DNA end, TRBJ2-7 fits better; the J call may be wrong. This CDR3 is 14 amino acids long. The germline V gene encodes CDR1 LNHDA and CDR2 SQIVND (reference sequence). The CDR3 nucleotides are TGTGCCAGTAGTTTGGGGGGTTCAACCTACGAGCAGTACTTC. Translation gives CASSLGGSTYEQYF.

The chain is built from TRBV28 and TRBJ2-3, with 9 bases matching TRBD2. Germline-derived CDR1 and CDR2 are MDHEN and SYDVKM. The CDR3 is 16 residues long. V dropped 6 bases and J dropped 4; count of bases not matched to a gene: 11. Here the CDR3 reads CASSFLAGGPADTQYF. CDR3 coding DNA: TGTGCCAGCAGCTTCCTGGCGGGAGGGCCTGCAGATACGCAGTATTTT. Using reference TRBV28 and TRBJ2-3 for the parts outside the CDR3, the full variable domain is DVKVTQSSRYLVKRTGEKVFLECVQDMDHENMFWYRQDPGLGLRLIYFSYDVKMKEKGDIPEGYSVSREKKERFSLILESASTNQTSMYLCASSFLAGGPADTQYFGPGTRLTVL.

Notes on this clone: Distinct nucleotide sequences in the sample also encode this CDR3. The V and J genes are TRBV20-1 and TRBJ1-1, with unresolved D. The CDR3 consists of 10 residues. Trimming took off 6 bases at V and 3 bases at J, with 5 bases between the two ends. Germline CDR1 and CDR2: DFQATT and SNEGSKA (reference sequence). DNA for the CDR3: TGCAGTGCGCGGGACACTGAAGCTTTCTTT. The encoded protein is CSARDTEAFF.

This rearrangement joins TRBV7-2 to TRBJ2-2; D might be TRBD2 (5 bases). This CDR3 spans 16 amino acids. Trimming pared 3 bases from V and 6 bases from J, leaving 17 bases between. Germline CDR1 is SGHTA and CDR2 is FQGNSA. CDR3: CASSFNIRGLSGELFF. CDR3 nucleotides: TGTGCCAGCAGCTTCAACATACGGGGTTTATCCGGGGAGCTGTTTTTT.

V gene TRBV5-1 combines with J gene TRBJ1-2; the D is unclear. The CDR3 is 12 amino acids. V was trimmed by 0 bases and J by 4 bases, leaving 4 bases between them. Germline lookup yields CDR1 SGHRS and CDR2 YFSETQ. This CDR3 reads CASSLDSYGYTF. Written as DNA, the CDR3 is TGCGCCAGCAGCTTGGACAGCTATGGCTACACCTTC.

V is TRBV5-4 and J is TRBJ2-4; TRBD1 agrees at 8 bases. There are 16 residues in the CDR3. The trim removed 1 base at V and 5 bases at J, leaving 8 bases unmatched. The V gene's germline CDR1 is SGHNT and CDR2 YYREEE (reference sequence). CDR3 protein: CASSLPGRGLQNIQYF. The CDR3 DNA sequence: TGTGCCAGCAGCTTGCCGGGCAGGGGGCTCCAAAACATTCAGTACTTC.

The chain recombines TRBV5-4 with TRBJ2-1; D remains unclear. Germline V gives CDR1 SGHNT, CDR2 YYREEE (reference sequence). The germline V and J ends were trimmed by 3 bases and 3 bases, with 13 bases remaining between them. The CDR3 runs 15 residues. The CDR3 DNA follows: TGTGCCAGCAGCTACTCCCAGGTCGGCTACAATGAGCAGTTCTTC. This codes for CASSYSQVGYNEQFF.

This rearrangement joins TRBV5-4 to TRBJ2-2, with D maybe TRBD2 (6 bases). Germline assignment: CDR1 SGHNT and CDR2 YYREEE (reference sequence). This CDR3 has 15 amino acids. Trimming pared 5 bases from V and 0 bases from J, leaving 11 bases between. The DNA of the CDR3 is TGTGCCAGCAGTCCGCGGGGTACGAACACCGGGGAGCTGTTTTTT. Translating gives CASSPRGTNTGELFF.

The chain links TRBV28 to TRBJ1-3; possible D gene TRBD1, 6 bases. Germline CDR1 MDHEN, CDR2 SYDVKM. Trimming shortened V by 3 bases and J by 0 bases, and 12 bases separated the two germline ends. The CDR3 extends over 16 amino acids. The CDR3 DNA is TGTGCCAGCAGTTTTATTGACAGGACCTCTGGAAACACCATATATTTT. It specifies CASSFIDRTSGNTIYF.

The chain couples TRBV7-9 to TRBJ1-1; TRBD1 is a possible D gene (5 bases). Germline V gene lookup returns CDR1 SEHNR and CDR2 FQNEAQ (reference sequence). This CDR3 has 15 residues. V gave up 4 bases and J gave up 5 bases, with 17 bases separating them. This CDR3 reads CASSYPGGGVTEAFF. DNA for the CDR3: TGTGCCAGCAGCTACCCGGGGGGGGGAGTTACTGAAGCTTTCTTT.

This clone was seen more than once but under ten times. The V call is TRBV18, the J call TRBJ1-4; the D gene is possibly TRBD1 (5 bases). The length of the CDR3 is 17 residues. Trimming shortened V by 0 bases and J by 0 bases, and 11 bases separated the two germline ends. CDR1 KGHSH and CDR2 LQKENI come from the germline V gene. DNA for the CDR3: TGTGCCAGCTCACCACCAGGTGACAGCCCAACTAATGAAAAACTGTTTTTT. Amino acids: CASSPPGDSPTNEKLFF.

The rearrangement uses TRBV6-1 and TRBJ2-4, with 10 bases matching TRBD1. Germline V gene sequence: CDR1 MNHNS, CDR2 SASEGT. This CDR3 spans 12 amino acids. Trimming cost V 4 bases and J 15 bases; bases outside gene matches: 6. CDR3 sequence: CASSVRGTGVYF. The CDR3 coding sequence is TGTGCCAGCAGTGTGCGGGGGACAGGGGTGTACTTC.

This clone was counted a single time. The chain uses TRBV5-1 and TRBJ1-2; D is perhaps TRBD1 (5 bases). CDR3 size: 12 residues. CDR1 SGHRS and CDR2 YFSETQ come from the germline V gene. V shed 1 base and J shed 8 bases, with 9 bases lying between them. The CDR3 nucleotides read TGCGCCAGCAGCTTGTCGGGGGGAGGCTACACCTTC. Translating it yields CASSLSGGGYTF.

The chain combines TRBV30 with TRBJ2-3; the match to TRBD2 covers 9 bases. The CDR3 length is 12 residues. V lost 7 bases and J lost 6; bases outside the gene matches: 5. Germline V gives CDR1 GTSNPN, CDR2 SVGIG (reference sequence). The CDR3 coding sequence is TGTGCCTTCGTAGCGGGAGCGGATACGCAGTATTTT. It is translated as CAFVAGADTQYF.

The V call is TRBV9, the J call TRBJ2-1; 11 bases agree with TRBD2. The trim removed 4 bases at V and 4 bases at J, leaving 7 bases unmatched. The CDR3 length is 16 residues. Germline values: CDR1 SGDLS, CDR2 YYNGEE. Here the CDR3 DNA reads TGTGCCAGCAGCCCGCGACTAGCGGGGCCTTACAATGAGCAGTTCTTC. It is translated as CASSPRLAGPYNEQFF.

V usage is TRBV5-1 and J usage is TRBJ2-3; 9 bases match TRBD2. This CDR3 has 16 residues. V shed 0 bases, J shed 5 bases, and the junction held 7 bases outside the gene matches. Germline V gene data show CDR1 as SGHRS and CDR2 as YFSETQ. This chain's CDR3 is CASSLGWAGGRDTQYF. CDR3 nucleotide sequence: TGCGCCAGCAGCTTGGGTTGGGCGGGGGGGCGAGATACGCAGTATTTT.